The entry that follows covers one T cell receptor beta chain sequence. Its antigen is not known. Sequencing in the ViraFEST assay came after antigen-specific CD4+ T cells had been expanded with viral peptide pools, which were used to stimulate PBMC. Culture lasted 10 days before CD4+ T cell isolation. Everyone in the study got two shots of either the BNT162b2 or mRNA-1273 vaccine. Nucleocapsid antibodies stayed negative before and after vaccination, showing no earlier SARS-CoV-2 infection. The data were taken from a study of vaccination effects on CD4 cells after COVID-19. Study details: Post-vaccine draws lagged the second dose by a median of 72 days. Study-wide results and limits: Clones from infection and from vaccination both contracted markedly late after vaccination. Missing from the study were early post-infection timepoints, and its convalescent patients were few.

Libraries were prepared by immunoSEQ multiplex PCR; TCRdb keeps only in-frame clonotypes and omits some of them. Counted here are 20,000 to 25,000 clones, more than 80% occurring once; the ten biggest clones make up about 5.7%. The TCR comes from a human donor who received a COVID-19 vaccine. Some clones in this sample may be carry-over from other donors' samples. The material was CD4+ T cells from PBMCs cultured with SARS-CoV-2 spike peptides, obtained after COVID-19 vaccination.

The CDR3 loop reads CASSSTRPTTYNEQFF. Here the CDR3 DNA reads TGTGCCAGCAGCTCAACCCGGCCGACTACCTACAATGAGCAGTTCTTC. J is TRBJ2-1 and V is TRBV7-8; tentatively, D is TRBD2 (5 bases). The CDR3 covers 16 residues. Trimming removed 4 bases from V and 2 bases from J, with 15 bases in between. Germline V gives CDR1 SGHVS, CDR2 FQNEAQ.